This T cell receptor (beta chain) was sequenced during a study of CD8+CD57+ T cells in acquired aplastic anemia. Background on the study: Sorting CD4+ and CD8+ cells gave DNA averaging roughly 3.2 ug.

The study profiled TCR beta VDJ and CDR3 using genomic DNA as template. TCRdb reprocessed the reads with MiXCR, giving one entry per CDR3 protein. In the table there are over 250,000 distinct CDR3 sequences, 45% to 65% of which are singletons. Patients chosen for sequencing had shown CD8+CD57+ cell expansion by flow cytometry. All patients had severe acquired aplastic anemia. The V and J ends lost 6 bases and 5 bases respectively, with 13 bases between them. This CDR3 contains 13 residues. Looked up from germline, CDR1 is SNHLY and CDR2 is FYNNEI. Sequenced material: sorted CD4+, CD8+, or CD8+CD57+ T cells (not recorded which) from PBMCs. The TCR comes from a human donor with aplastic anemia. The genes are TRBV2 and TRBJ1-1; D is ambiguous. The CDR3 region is CASSLDASTEAFF. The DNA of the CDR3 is TGTGCCAGCAGCTTGGATGCTTCGACTGAAGCTTTCTTT.